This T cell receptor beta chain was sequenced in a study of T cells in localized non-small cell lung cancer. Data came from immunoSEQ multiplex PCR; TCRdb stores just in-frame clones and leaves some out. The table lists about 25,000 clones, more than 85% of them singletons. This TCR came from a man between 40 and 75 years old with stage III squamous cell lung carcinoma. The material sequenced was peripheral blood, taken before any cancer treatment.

This chain's CDR3 is CASSAGSSGGETQYF. CDR3 coding DNA: TGTGCCAGTAGTGCGGGGTCTAGCGGGGGAGAGACCCAGTACTTC. J is TRBJ2-5 and V is TRBV19; 10 bases line up with TRBD2. The V gene end was trimmed by 5 bases and the J gene end by 4 bases; junction bases not matched to a gene: 7. CDR1 and CDR2 (germline): LNHDA, SQIVND (reference sequence). The length of the CDR3 is 15 residues.